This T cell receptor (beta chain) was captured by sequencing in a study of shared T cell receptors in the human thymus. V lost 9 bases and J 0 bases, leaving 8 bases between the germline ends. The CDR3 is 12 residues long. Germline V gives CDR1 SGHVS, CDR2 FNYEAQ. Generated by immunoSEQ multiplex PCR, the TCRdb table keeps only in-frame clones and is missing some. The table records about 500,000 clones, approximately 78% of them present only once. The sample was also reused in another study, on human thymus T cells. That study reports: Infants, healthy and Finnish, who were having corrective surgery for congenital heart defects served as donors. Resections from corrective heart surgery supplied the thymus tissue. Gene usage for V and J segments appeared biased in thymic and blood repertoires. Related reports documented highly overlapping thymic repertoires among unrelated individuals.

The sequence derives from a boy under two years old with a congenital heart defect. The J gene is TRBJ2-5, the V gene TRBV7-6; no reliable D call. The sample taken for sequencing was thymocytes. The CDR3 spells CASGPYQETQYF. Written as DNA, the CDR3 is TGTGCCAGTGGCCCCTACCAAGAGACCCAGTACTTC.